These T cell receptor beta chains were read from a single sample in a study of technical replicates of blood from several donors. Clones were read by immunoSEQ multiplex PCR, and TCRdb kept only the in-frame ones, dropping some. Of tens of thousands of clones in the sample, just over 95% were seen once. Sequencing used T cells isolated from PBMCs. These receptors were taken from a human donor in good health. CDR3s include the opening cysteine and the closing phenylalanine or tryptophan. Fields, in order: V gene, clone size, D gene, J gene, CDR3 DNA, CDR3 protein. The D gene is left open where the match is weak. A row's size may be missing; if present it is once, few, many or a size class.

TRBV4-3,NA,NA,TRBJ2-7,TGCGCCAGCAGCCAAGATATCCGTTACGAGCAGTACTTC,CASSQDIRYEQYF
TRBV28,once,TRBD1,TRBJ1-3,TGTGCCTCACAGGGGGCGGGAAAGTCTGGAAACACCATATATTTT,CASQGAGKSGNTIYF
TRBV7-3,NA,TRBD1,TRBJ2-7,TGTGCCAGCAGCGGGACAGGTGGCGAGCAGTACTTC,CASSGTGGEQYF
TRBV13,NA,NA,TRBJ2-7,TGTGCCAGCAGCTTAATGGGAGTAACCTACGAGCAGTACTTC,CASSLMGVTYEQYF
TRBV7-6,NA,NA,TRBJ1-5,TGTGCCAGCAGCTTAACGGGGGTCGGTCAGCCCCAGCATTTT,CASSLTGVGQPQHF
TRBV28,NA,NA,TRBJ2-1,TGTGCCATACCGGGGAAGGGCTACAATGAGCAGTTCTTC,CAIPGKGYNEQFF
TRBV25-1,NA,TRBD1,TRBJ1-2,TGTGCCAGCAGCCCCGTGGACAGGGGAGATGGCTACACCTTC,CASSPVDRGDGYTF
TRBV5-6,NA,TRBD2,TRBJ2-7,TGTGCCAGCAGCAGCAGCGGGAGTTACTCCTACGAGCAGTACTTC,CASSSSGSYSYEQYF
TRBV5-6,NA,NA,TRBJ1-2,TGTGCCAGCAGCGTGTCTCGTCTTAACTATGGCTACACCTTC,CASSVSRLNYGYTF
TRBV5-5,NA,TRBD1,TRBJ1-2,TGTGCCAGCAGCTCCCGGACAGGGAACTATGGCTACACCTTC,CASSSRTGNYGYTF
TRBV30,NA,TRBD1,TRBJ2-3,TGTGCCTGGATGACAGGGGGCACAGATACGCAGTATTTT,CAWMTGGTDTQYF
TRBV6-1,NA,NA,TRBJ2-7,TGTGCCAGCAGTGAATATGAGCGGACCTACGAGCAGTACTTC,CASSEYERTYEQYF
TRBV27,NA,NA,TRBJ2-1,TGTGCCAGCAGCATATTAGCGACTACCAATGAGCAGTTCTTC,CASSILATTNEQFF
TRBV19,NA,NA,TRBJ2-3,TGTGCCAGTACAGGGGCGGTGGGAGCAGATACGCAGTATTTT,CASTGAVGADTQYF
TRBV19,NA,TRBD1,TRBJ1-5,TGTGCCACCGCGGACAGGAGTTATAGCAATCAGCCCCAGCATTTT,CATADRSYSNQPQHF
TRBV6-5,NA,TRBD1,TRBJ1-5,TGTGCCAGCAGTAAAGGGACAGACACAACCCAGCCCCAGCATTTT,CASSKGTDTTQPQHF
TRBV4-1,NA,NA,TRBJ1-1,TGCGCCAGCAGCCAGCAACAGGGGAACACTGAAGCTTTCTTT,CASSQQQGNTEAFF
TRBV6-5,NA,NA,TRBJ2-6,TGTGCCAGCAGTTACCTAAGGCCCTCTGGGGCCAACGTCCCGACTTTC,CASSYLRPSGANVPTF
TRBV19,NA,TRBD1,TRBJ1-2,TGTGCCAGTAGTATTGCGACAGGGGCGCACTATGGCTACACCTTC,CASSIATGAHYGYTF
TRBV6-6,NA,NA,TRBJ2-7,TGTGCCAGCAGTTACCGGGGGTTTAGCTCCTACGAGCAGTACTTC,CASSYRGFSSYEQYF
TRBV19,NA,NA,TRBJ1-1,TGTGCCAGTAGCATCACAGGGACACTTGAAGCTTTCTTT,CASSITGTLEAFF
TRBV11-2,NA,NA,TRBJ2-7,TGTGCCAGCACTGTCTCGAGAGGGCCCGCCTACGAGCAGTACTTC,CASTVSRGPAYEQYF
TRBV29-1,NA,NA,TRBJ2-1,TGCAGCGTTGTGGCCGCTACAGGATTATACAATGAGCAGTTCTTC,CSVVAATGLYNEQFF
TRBV4-1,NA,TRBD2,TRBJ2-1,TGCGCCAGCAGCCAAGGGGGACTAGCGGGAGGACATGAGCAGTTCTTC,CASSQGGLAGGHEQFF
TRBV5-4,NA,TRBD1,TRBJ1-2,TGTGCCAGCAGTCCAGGGGGTAACTATGGCTACACCTTC,CASSPGGNYGYTF
TRBV7-2,NA,NA,TRBJ1-1,TGTGCCAGCAGCTTAGAGGGGGGGGCGAACACTGAAGCTTTCTTT,CASSLEGGANTEAFF
TRBV7-9,NA,TRBD1,TRBJ1-3,TGTGCCAGCAGCGCCGGGACAGGGACTGGAAACACCATATATTTT,CASSAGTGTGNTIYF
TRBV2,NA,NA,TRBJ1-2,TGTGCCAGCAGTGTGCAACGAGGGGACTCTGGTGGCTACACCTTC,CASSVQRGDSGGYTF
TRBV6-5,NA,NA,TRBJ2-5,TGTGCCAGCAGTTCCTACCCAGGGGCCGAGGAGACCCAGTACTTC,CASSSYPGAEETQYF
TRBV9,NA,NA,TRBJ2-7,TGTGCCAGCAGCGTAGGACAGACTTACGAGCAGTACTTC,CASSVGQTYEQYF
TRBV30,NA,NA,TRBJ1-1,TGTGCCTGGAGGGCAGGAACGAACACTGAAGCTTTCTTT,CAWRAGTNTEAFF
TRBV7-3,NA,NA,TRBJ2-1,TGTGCCAGCAGCTTAAGTCACAGCTCGGATGAGCAGTTCTTC,CASSLSHSSDEQFF
TRBV5-6,NA,NA,TRBJ2-3,TGTGCCAGCAGCTTGCGGCCAGAGGGTACGCAGTATTTT,CASSLRPEGTQYF
TRBV10-3,NA,NA,TRBJ2-7,TGTGCCATCAGTGAACCGGACATGGCCAGGGAGCAGTACTTC,CAISEPDMAREQYF
TRBV27,once,NA,TRBJ1-2,TGTGCCAGCAGTTTAGAGGGACAAAGTGGCTACACCTTC,CASSLEGQSGYTF
TRBV12-2,NA,NA,TRBJ2-1,TGTGCAAGTCGCTTAGCGGGAGCGGAAAATGAGCAGTTCTTC,CASRLAGAENEQFF
TRBV28,NA,NA,TRBJ2-7,TGTGCCAGCAGTTTGGAGCCCCTCGTTTCTGGGAGCGAGCAGTACTTC,CASSLEPLVSGSEQYF
TRBV4-2,NA,NA,TRBJ1-3,TGTGCCAGCAGCCAAGCGTCCCAAGGGAGAGGAAACACCATATATTTT,CASSQASQGRGNTIYF
TRBV11-1,once,NA,TRBJ2-6,TGTGCCAGCAGCTTAGACGGTCCGGGGGACAACGTCCTGACTTTC,CASSLDGPGDNVLTF